Below, 16 T cell receptor beta chains from the same sample are listed, as sequenced in a study of blood T cell repertoires in COVID-19. Some clones are missing from TCRdb's copy, which holds only in-frame ones; the method was immunoSEQ multiplex PCR. The sample has about 190,000 clones, roughly 89% seen once. Material: peripheral blood. The receptors were gathered from a man over 45 with acute or convalescent COVID-19.

This clone showed up just once. The rearrangement uses TRBV28 and TRBJ2-5; 9 bases line up with TRBD2. CDR1 is MDHEN and CDR2 is SYDVKM in the germline V gene. CDR3 length equals 14 residues. V lost 3 bases and J lost 7; bases outside the gene matches: 6. The CDR3 nucleotides read TGTGCCAGCAGTTTTGTAGCGGGAGACGGGACCCAGTACTTC. Its protein product is CASSFVAGDGTQYF.

The rearrangement uses TRBV27 and TRBJ1-6, with D uncertain. This CDR3 comprises 15 residues. The germline V gene has CDR1 MNHEY and CDR2 SMNVEV (reference sequence). Trimming cost V 2 bases and J 10 bases, with 15 bases left between them. CDR3 amino acids: CASSLRGGGNSPLHF. Here the CDR3 DNA reads TGTGCCAGCAGTTTACGAGGCGGAGGGAACTCACCCCTCCACTTT.

This clone is a singleton in its sample. The chain uses TRBV28 and TRBJ1-5, with 7 bases aligning to TRBD1. The CDR3 has 14 residues. The trim removed 3 bases at V and 5 bases at J, leaving 4 bases unmatched. Germline assignment: CDR1 MDHEN and CDR2 SYDVKM. The CDR3 loop reads CASSLGQLHQPQHF. CDR3 DNA sequence: TGTGCCAGCAGTTTGGGACAGCTGCATCAGCCCCAGCATTTT.

V and J are TRBV10-3 and TRBJ1-2; D is possibly TRBD1 (5 bases). The V gene's germline CDR1 is ENHRY and CDR2 SYGVKD. The CDR3 has 13 residues. Trimming took off 2 bases at V and 8 bases at J, with 12 bases between the two ends. The CDR3, as DNA: TGTGCCATCAGTGAGGCCCGTGGGGCAGGCTACACCTTC. Its protein product is CAISEARGAGYTF.

The chain carries TRBV30 and TRBJ2-5; perhaps TRBD2 as D (5 bases). V lost 5 bases and J lost 5, with 9 bases in between. The CDR3 has 11 residues. Germline CDR1 reads GTSNPN; CDR2 reads SVGIG (reference sequence). The CDR3 here is CAWRGSETQYF. As DNA, the CDR3 is TGTGCCTGGCGGGGTTCGGAGACCCAGTACTTC.

The V and J genes are TRBV5-1 and TRBJ2-5; 8 nucleotides match TRBD1. The CDR3 has 15 residues. The germline V gene has CDR1 SGHRS and CDR2 YFSETQ. The V gene end was trimmed by 4 bases and the J gene end by 3 bases; junction bases not matched to a gene: 8. CDR3 DNA sequence: TGCGCCAGCAGCCTCCGAGGGACAGGCGAAGAGACCCAGTACTTC. As protein: CASSLRGTGEETQYF.

The V and J genes are TRBV28 and TRBJ2-1; 8 bases match TRBD1. CDR3 size: 14 residues. Trimming at V came to 6 bases and at J to 10 bases, leaving 11 bases not matched to a gene. From germline, CDR1 is MDHEN and CDR2 SYDVKM. The CDR3, as DNA: TGTGCCAGCAGCCCATCTCCGGGACAGGCGGAGCAGTTCTTC. Amino acid sequence: CASSPSPGQAEQFF.

The chain couples TRBV7-2 to TRBJ2-1; 9 bases are shared with TRBD2. Germline loops: CDR1 SGHTA, CDR2 FQGNSA. This CDR3 region has 15 residues. J was trimmed by 10 bases and V by 3 bases; bases with no gene match: 10. The CDR3 DNA follows: TGTGCCAGCAGCTTTGACCTAGCGGGAAAGAGGGAGCAGTTCTTC. Its protein product is CASSFDLAGKREQFF. The full variable domain, with the rest looked up from reference TRBV7-2 and TRBJ2-1, is GAGVSQSPSNKVTEKGKDVELRCDPISGHTALYWYRQSLGQGLEFLIYFQGNSAPDKSGLPSDRFSAERTGGSVSTLTIQRTQQEDSAVYLCASSFDLAGKREQFFGPGTRLTVL.

V usage is TRBV2 and J usage is TRBJ1-4, with a tentative D call TRBD1 (6 bases). Germline V gene lookup returns CDR1 SNHLY and CDR2 FYNNEI. V was cut by 4 bases and J by 4 bases, with 7 bases left in between. This CDR3 contains 13 residues. CDR3 in amino acids: CASSGQVNEKLFF. The CDR3 nucleotides are TGTGCCAGCAGTGGACAGGTTAATGAAAAACTGTTTTTT. The full variable domain, completed using reference TRBV2 and TRBJ1-4, is EPEVTQTPSHQVTQMGQEVILRCVPISNHLYFYWYRQILGQKVEFLVSFYNNEISEKSEIFDDQFSVERPDGSNFTLKIRSTKLEDSAMYFCASSGQVNEKLFFGSGTQLSVL.

This chain connects TRBV3-1 (or the pseudogene TRBV3-2) to TRBJ2-1, with a tentative D call TRBD2 (6 bases). Trimming pared 6 bases from V and 8 bases from J, leaving 17 bases between. This CDR3 spans 14 amino acids. CDR1 and CDR2 (germline): LGHDT, YNNKEL (reference sequence). The CDR3 reads CASREFGGNYEQFF. DNA of the CDR3: TGTGCCAGCAGGGAGTTCGGGGGAAACTATGAGCAGTTCTTC.

The chain combines TRBV18 with TRBJ1-1, with D perhaps matching TRBD1 (5 bases). V dropped 3 bases and J dropped 7 bases, with 12 bases sitting between them. Germline V gene lookup returns CDR1 KGHSH and CDR2 LQKENI. This CDR3 region has 13 residues. The CDR3 reads CASSPTREVEAFF. Written as DNA, the CDR3 is TGTGCCAGCTCACCGACCAGGGAGGTTGAAGCTTTCTTT. The full variable domain, with the rest looked up from reference TRBV18 and TRBJ1-1, is NAGVMQNPRHLVRRRGQEARLRCSPMKGHSHVYWYRQLPEEGLKFMVYLQKENIIDESGMPKERFSAEFPKEGPSILRIQQVVRGDSAAYFCASSPTREVEAFFGQGTRLTVV.

The gene calls are TRBV28 and TRBJ2-3; weak D call: TRBD1 (5 bases). Germline assignment: CDR1 MDHEN and CDR2 SYDVKM. The CDR3 consists of 16 residues. V lost 2 bases and J 4 bases, leaving 16 bases between the germline ends. The CDR3 reads CASSLTRVSRADTQYF. DNA of the CDR3: TGTGCCAGCAGTTTAACCCGAGTGTCCAGGGCAGATACGCAGTATTTT.

CDR3 residues: CASSPRQSGNRGSNEQFF. In DNA form, the CDR3 reads TGTGCCAGCTCACCACGACAAAGCGGAAACAGGGGATCAAATGAGCAGTTCTTC. The chain uses TRBV18 and TRBJ2-1, with 7 bases identical to TRBD1. The CDR3 loop spans 18 amino acids. Germline V gives CDR1 KGHSH, CDR2 LQKENI. Trimming cost V 1 base and J 7 bases; bases outside gene matches: 16.

This chain joins TRBV13 and TRBJ2-3; 8 nucleotides align to TRBD1. The V gene end was trimmed by 1 base and the J gene end by 3 bases; junction bases not matched to a gene: 3. CDR3 length: 15 residues. CDR1 PRHDT and CDR2 FYEKMQ come from the germline V gene (reference sequence). The CDR3: CASSLVGQGTDTQYF. CDR3 nucleotide sequence: TGTGCCAGCAGCTTAGTCGGACAGGGAACAGATACGCAGTATTTT.

This clone was seen once. The rearrangement uses TRBV28 and TRBJ2-1; 10 nucleotides agree with TRBD2. The CDR3 extends over 18 amino acids. V dropped 2 bases and J dropped 2; count of bases not matched to a gene: 9. Germline CDR1 MDHEN, CDR2 SYDVKM. In nucleotides, the CDR3 is TGTGCCAGCAGTTTAGGCTTACCCCTAGCGGGAGCCTACAATGAGCAGTTCTTC. Translation: CASSLGLPLAGAYNEQFF.

The gene calls are TRBV7-3 and TRBJ2-1; TRBD2 might be the D (6 bases). The germline V gene has CDR1 SGHTA and CDR2 FQGTGA. The CDR3 covers 12 residues. V lost 4 bases to trimming and J lost 15 bases, with 16 bases between them. In DNA form, the CDR3 reads TGTGCCAGCAGCTCCTCGCCGGGAGTGGTGTTCTTC. Translation gives CASSSSPGVVFF.